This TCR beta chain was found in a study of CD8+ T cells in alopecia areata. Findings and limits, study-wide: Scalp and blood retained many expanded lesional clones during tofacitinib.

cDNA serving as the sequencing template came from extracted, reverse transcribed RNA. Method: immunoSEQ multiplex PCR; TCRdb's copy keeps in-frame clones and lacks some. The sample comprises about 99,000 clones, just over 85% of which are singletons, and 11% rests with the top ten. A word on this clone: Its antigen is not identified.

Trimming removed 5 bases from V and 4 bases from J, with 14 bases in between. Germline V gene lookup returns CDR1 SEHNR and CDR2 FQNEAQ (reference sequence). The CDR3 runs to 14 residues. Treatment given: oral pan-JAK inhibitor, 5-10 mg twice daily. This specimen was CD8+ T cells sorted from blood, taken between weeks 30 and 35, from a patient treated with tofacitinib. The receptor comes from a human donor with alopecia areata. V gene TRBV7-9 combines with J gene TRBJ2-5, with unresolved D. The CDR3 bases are TGTGCCAGCAGCCCGGCCCAGAAGCGAGAGACCCAGTACTTC. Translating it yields CASSPAQKRETQYF.